One sample yielded the 27 T cell receptor beta chains listed below, sequenced in a study of tumor-infiltrating lymphocytes in primary liver carcinoma. TCR beta cDNA was reverse-transcribed from 450 to 500 ng of total RNA. The reaction used a constant-region primer and ProtoScript II reverse transcriptase. A slightly modified ARM-PCR protocol with three nested multiplex PCR rounds produced these TCR beta libraries. Investigators reported that the first two PCR rounds, at about 9 cycles each, used TRBV1-TRBV30 forward primers with a C-beta reverse primer. Each CDR3 protein gets one entry after TCRdb re-called the multiplex PCR reads with MiXCR. Of around 78,000 distinct CDR3 sequences in the sample, over 55% were seen once. Co-extraction of RNA and DNA was performed on roughly 20-34 mg of unsorted bulk tissue. The sample comprised liver tumor tissue from sampling region 4. The subset is: tumor region T4, right-lateral pole. Receptors were obtained from a woman aged 60-70 years with primary liver carcinoma and hepatitis B virus infection.

This clonotype was observed many times. V usage is TRBV6-6 and J usage is TRBJ2-1; a possible D gene is TRBD2 (7 bases). Germline assignment: CDR1 MNHNY and CDR2 SVGAGI (reference sequence). This CDR3 spans 16 amino acids. Trimming removed 5 bases from V and 0 bases from J, with 14 bases in between. The CDR3 sequence is CASSTLRGGSYNEQFF. DNA of the CDR3: TGTGCCAGCAGTACCCTGAGGGGGGGCTCCTACAATGAGCAGTTCTTC.

Turning to this clonotype: The conserved final phenylalanine or tryptophan is absent from the CDR3, which likely points to a read error. No DNA is shown, since the ends of the CDR3 on it are uncertain; the CDR3 is the one TCRdb lists. The chain has TRBV11-3 and TRBJ2-1; the D call of TRBD1 is as the table states it, not checked on the DNA. The CDR3 comprises 13 residues, both ends counted. The germline V gene encodes CDR1 SGHNT and CDR2 YENEEA. The CDR3 loop reads CASSAGGYNERFL.

Regarding this clonotype: The junction does not match germline at one end; this may be a read error. The J gene is TRBJ2-6, the V gene TRBV7-3; D may be TRBD1 (5 bases). CDR3 length equals 18 residues. Germline V gene data show CDR1 as SGHTA and CDR2 as FQGTGA. CDR3: CASSLSGRNRPGANVQTF. The CDR3 nucleotides are TGTGCCAGCAGCTTAAGTGGCAGAAACCGACCTGGGGCTAACGTCCAGACTTTC.

Concerning this clonotype: A junction end diverges from the germline sequence, so it may reflect a read error. The V call is TRBV12-5, the J call TRBJ2-7; 9 bases are a match to TRBD1. The CDR3 is made up of 14 amino acids. CDR1 is LGHNT and CDR2 is FRNRAP in the germline V gene. CDR3 in amino acids: CASALIGQGYEQYF. DNA of the CDR3: TGTGCTAGTGCTTTGATAGGACAGGGGTACGAGCAGTACTTC.

Concerning this clonotype itself: Given a much more abundant clone one base away, this may be a read error. The V and J genes are TRBV29-1 and TRBJ1-4; 7 bases are shared with TRBD1. The CDR3 has 13 amino acids. Germline CDR1 SQVTM, CDR2 ANQGSEA. The CDR3 DNA reads TGCAGCGTTGAGACAGGGTCAAATGAAAAACCGTTTTTT. Protein: CSVETGSNEKPFF. Looking up the rest from reference TRBV29-1 and TRBJ1-4 gives the full variable domain: SAVISQKPSRDICQRGTSLTIQCQVDSQVTMMFWYRQQPGQSLTLIATANQGSEATYESGFVIDKFPISRPNLTFSTLTVSNMSPEDSSIYLCSVETGSNEKPFFGSGTQLSVL.

Worth noting for this clonotype: Without the conserved terminal phenylalanine or tryptophan, this CDR3 likely stems from a read error. This sequence joins TRBV7-8 and TRBJ2-7; D is uncertain. The CDR3 is 12 residues long. The germline V gene has CDR1 SGHVS and CDR2 FQNEAQ. The CDR3 protein is CASILEGFNQYL. CDR3 sequence (DNA): TGTGCCAGCATCTTAGAAGGTTTTAACCAGTACCTC.

Remarks on this clonotype: An end of the junction differs from the germline gene, which may be a read error. This chain uses TRBV11-2 with TRBJ2-7; no clear D. Germline V gene data show CDR1 as SGHAT and CDR2 as FQNNGV. This CDR3 spans 15 amino acids. This chain's CDR3 is CASSPQRFSPYERYF. The CDR3 region has the DNA TGTGCCAGCAGCCCCCAGAGGTTTAGCCCCTACGAGCGGTACTTC.

This clonotype was detected only once. At one boundary the junction diverges from the germline segment, which might be a read error. The rearrangement links TRBV5-4 to TRBJ2-2; perhaps TRBD2 as D (5 bases). The CDR3 sequence is 13 residues long. Germline loops: CDR1 SGHNT, CDR2 YYREEE (reference sequence). The CDR3 loop is CASSFPNTGELSF. For the CDR3, the DNA is TGTGCCAGCAGCTTCCCTAATACCGGGGAGCTGTCTTTT.

Regarding this clonotype: At one end the junction does not follow the germline gene, possibly because of a read error. V is TRBV28 and J is TRBJ2-5, with D perhaps matching TRBD1 or TRBD2 (5 bases each). Germline V CDR1 and CDR2: MDHEN, SYDVKM. The CDR3 loop spans 16 amino acids. For the CDR3, the DNA is TGTACCAGCAGTTCCCAGCTCCTGGGGGTCCGACCGTCCCAGTACTTC. Translated: CTSSSQLLGVRPSQYF.

For this clonotype: Sequence at one end of the junction differs from germline and may be a read error. CDR3 in DNA: TGTGCCAGCAACTTGGAGGGGGAACCTTACAATGAGCAGTTCTTC. This encodes CASNLEGEPYNEQFF. This sequence joins TRBV5-1 and TRBJ2-1; D is possibly TRBD1 or TRBD2 (6 bases each). This CDR3 region has 15 residues. Germline loops: CDR1 SGHRS, CDR2 YFSETQ.

In the case of this clonotype: The germline gene is not matched at one end of the junction; a read error may be the cause. The chain recombines TRBV11-2 with TRBJ2-2; TRBD2 matches at 9 bases. Germline V gene lookup returns CDR1 SGHAT and CDR2 FQNNGV. CDR3 length equals 15 residues. DNA for the CDR3: TGTGCCAGCAGTTTAGGGCTAGCGGGACACGGGGAGCCGTTTTTT. It translates to CASSLGLAGHGEPFF. Based on the CDR3 plus reference TRBV11-2 and TRBJ2-2, the full variable domain is EAGVAQSPRYKIIEKRQSVAFWCNPISGHATLYWYQQILGQGPKLLIQFQNNGVVDDSQLPKDRFSAERLKGVDSTLKIQPAKLEDSAVYLCASSLGLAGHGEPFFGEGSRLTVL.

In this sample, this clonotype is medium-sized. This chain uses TRBV10-3 with TRBJ2-2, with a possible D match to TRBD2 (5 bases). This CDR3 comprises 15 residues. Germline V gene sequence: CDR1 ENHRY, CDR2 SYGVKD. Trimming left V 6 bases short and J 0 bases short, with 11 bases between. The CDR3 coding sequence is TGTGCCATCAGGGGAGCGGAAACGAACACCGGGGAGCTGTTTTTT. This gives the protein CAIRGAETNTGELFF.

With respect to this clonotype: The junction does not match germline at one end; this may be a read error. CDR3 amino acids: CACSAGQRGLAGGFNEQFF. The CDR3 DNA reads as TGTGCCTGCAGCGCCGGACAGAGGGGACTAGCGGGAGGATTCAATGAGCAGTTTTTC. This chain uses TRBV11-3 with TRBJ2-1, with 15 nucleotides matching TRBD2. The CDR3 spans 19 residues. CDR1 is SGHNT, CDR2 YENEEA, per germline.

For this clonotype: Sequence at one end of the junction differs from germline and may be a read error. This chain joins TRBV6-1 and TRBJ2-6; 8 bases map to TRBD1. Germline lookup yields CDR1 MNHNS and CDR2 SASEGT. The CDR3 totals 15 residues. The CDR3: CASSEQGAGTNVLTF. For the CDR3, the DNA is TGTGCCAGCAGTGAACAGGGGGCTGGGACCAACGTCCTGACCTTC.

To note about this clonotype: The conserved phenylalanine or tryptophan normally closing the CDR3 is absent here, so this likely arose from a read error. The rearrangement links TRBV5-1 to TRBJ2-2; D could derive from TRBD1 or TRBD2 (5 bases each). The germline gives CDR1 SGHRS, CDR2 YFSETQ. The CDR3 is 16 amino acids. Trimming cost V 1 base and J 2 bases, with 12 bases left between them. This CDR3 reads CASSLMGPGNTGELFI. In nucleotides, the CDR3 is TGCGCCAGCAGCTTGATGGGACCGGGAAACACCGGGGAGCTGTTTATT.

This clonotype was found once. The junction and the germline gene differ at one end; a read error may be behind it. The V gene is TRBV11-2, the J gene TRBJ1-2; perhaps TRBD1 as D (5 bases). CDR3 size: 17 residues. Germline-derived CDR1 and CDR2 are SGHAT and FQNNGV. The CDR3, as DNA: TGTGCCAACAGCTTAGATCCGATCAGGGCGCTGCCCTATGGCTACTCCTTC. Its protein is CANSLDPIRALPYGYSF. The whole variable domain, filled in from reference TRBV11-2 and TRBJ1-2, reads EAGVAQSPRYKIIEKRQSVAFWCNPISGHATLYWYQQILGQGPKLLIQFQNNGVVDDSQLPKDRFSAERLKGVDSTLKIQPAKLEDSAVYLCANSLDPIRALPYGYSFGSGTRLTVV.

Details on this clonotype: Mismatch with germline at one junction end may stem from a read error. The rearrangement uses TRBV12-3 or TRBV12-4 and TRBJ2-1; 7 positions match TRBD2. CDR3 length equals 11 residues. CDR3 nucleotides: TGTGTCAGCAGCTCTGGACTAGGAGGCGTCTTC. Translated: CVSSSGLGGVF.

The rearrangement joins TRBV29-1 to TRBJ2-1, with TRBD1 identical over 10 bases. V lost 8 bases, J lost 2 bases, and 6 bases stayed unmatched. From germline, CDR1 is SQVTM and CDR2 ANQGSEA. This CDR3 is built from 14 residues. This chain's CDR3 is CSQRTGGPYNEQFF. DNA for the CDR3: TGCAGCCAGAGGACAGGGGGACCCTACAATGAGCAGTTCTTC.

This chain connects TRBV5-1 to TRBJ2-1; D not resolved. V was clipped by 2 bases and J by 6 bases, with 18 bases between them. This CDR3 has 16 residues. Germline loops: CDR1 SGHRS, CDR2 YFSETQ. In DNA form, the CDR3 reads TGCGCCAGCAGCTTCCTCTGTACAGTCGCCTGCAATGAGCAGTTCTTC. Translation gives CASSFLCTVACNEQFF.

Regarding this clonotype: The junction differs from germline at one of its ends, possibly a read error. This rearrangement joins TRBV11-2 to TRBJ2-5; the D gene is possibly TRBD2 (5 bases). The CDR3 spans 13 residues. Germline V CDR1 and CDR2: SGHAT, FQNNGV. CDR3 sequence: CASRIPGWETQYF. The CDR3 DNA reads TGTGCCAGCAGGATCCCGGGGTGGGAGACCCAGTATTTC.

As for this clonotype: Germline is not matched at one junction end, which may reflect a read error. The chain combines TRBV12-3 or TRBV12-4 with TRBJ2-2; the D gene is possibly TRBD2 (6 bases). The CDR3 has 15 residues. CDR3 protein: CASSLPPGSTGGLFF. CDR3 DNA sequence: TGTGCCAGCAGTCTCCCCCCGGGCAGTACCGGGGGGCTGTTTTTT.

Concerning this clonotype itself: The germline gene is not matched at one end of the junction; a read error may be the cause. This chain uses TRBV28 with TRBJ2-3; a weak D match, TRBD1 (6 bases). CDR1 is MDHEN, CDR2 SYDVKM, per germline. The CDR3 has 15 amino acids. The CDR3 protein is CVSSSRSGAPDTQYF. Written as DNA, the CDR3 is TGTGTCAGCTCCTCCCGCTCAGGGGCTCCAGATACGCAGTATTTT. Variable domain in full (rest from reference TRBV28 and TRBJ2-3): DVKVTQSSRYLVKRTGEKVFLECVQDMDHENMFWYRQDPGLGLRLIYFSYDVKMKEKGDIPEGYSVSREKKERFSLILESASTNQTSMYLCVSSSRSGAPDTQYFGPGTRLTVL.

The rearrangement links TRBV12-3 or TRBV12-4 to TRBJ2-5; TRBD2 matches 7 bases. V was pared by 6 bases and J by 4 bases, with 5 bases of the junction left unmatched. This CDR3 contains 13 residues. Written as DNA, the CDR3 is TGTGCCAGCAGCCGAAGCGGGACAGAGACCCAGTACTTC. Its protein product is CASSRSGTETQYF.

Regarding this clonotype: One end of the junction fails to match germline, which may point to a read error. This chain connects TRBV28 to TRBJ1-6, with D uncertain. CDR1 and CDR2 (germline): MDHEN, SYDVKM. The CDR3 covers 16 residues. The CDR3 bases are TGTGCCAGCAGCGTCCCCCCCACTGACGCTAATTCATCCCTCCACTTT. Translated, it gives CASSVPPTDANSSLHF.

This clonotype was recorded at least ten times. This sequence joins TRBV20-1 and TRBJ2-1; D remains ambiguous. This CDR3 spans 14 amino acids. V was shortened by 1 base and J by 7 bases, with 14 bases between the two germline ends. CDR1 and CDR2 from the germline V gene are DFQATT and SNEGSKA (reference sequence). This CDR3 is CSARGLGQVNEQFF. DNA for the CDR3: TGCAGTGCTAGAGGGTTAGGGCAAGTGAATGAGCAGTTCTTC.

This clonotype came up many times. J is TRBJ1-6 and V is TRBV7-9; D gene uncertain. This CDR3 comprises 12 residues. V shed 5 bases and J shed 11 bases, with 10 bases lying between them. CDR1 is SEHNR, CDR2 FQNEAQ, per germline (reference sequence). CDR3 region: CASSPLGAPLHF. CDR3 in DNA: TGTGCCAGCAGCCCTCTCGGCGCACCCCTCCACTTT.

This clonotype was seen repeatedly, ten times or more. The V and J genes are TRBV12-3 or TRBV12-4 and TRBJ1-1, with 7 bases identical to TRBD1. The J segment lost 0 bases and the V segment lost 5 bases, leaving 6 bases of the junction unmatched. The CDR3 is made up of 15 amino acids. The CDR3 is CASSLWTGMNTEAFF. As DNA, the CDR3 is TGTGCCAGCAGTCTCTGGACAGGAATGAACACTGAAGCTTTCTTT.